What follows are 13 T cell receptor beta chains derived from one specimen sequenced in a study of blood T cell repertoires in COVID-19. The table came from immunoSEQ multiplex PCR; TCRdb's copy has only in-frame clones and leaves some out. Of 150,000 to 200,000 clones in the sample, 65% to 90% were seen once. Material: peripheral blood. These receptors were collected from a man aged 45-60 years with active or convalescent COVID-19.

The genes are TRBV4-1 and TRBJ1-6, with 7 bases lining up with TRBD1. This CDR3 is 16 amino acids long. V was clipped by 4 bases and J by 6 bases; unmatched bases: 9. CDR1 MGHRA and CDR2 YSYEKL come from the germline V gene. This CDR3 reads CASSRGQATANSPLHF. In nucleotides, the CDR3 is TGCGCCAGCAGCCGAGGACAGGCCACCGCTAATTCACCCCTCCACTTT.

The chain carries TRBV6-2 or TRBV6-3 and TRBJ2-2, with a tentative D call TRBD2 (6 bases). The CDR3 is made up of 15 amino acids. Trimming shortened V by 2 bases and J by 1 base, and 8 bases separated the two germline ends. CDR1 MNHEY and CDR2 SVGEGT come from the germline V gene. The CDR3 nucleotides read TGTGCCAGCAGTTACGCGCGGGAGAACACCGGGGAGCTGTTTTTT. Its protein is CASSYARENTGELFF.

CDR3 in DNA: TGTGCCATCAGGGCACCGACAGGGGGGCCTTCCGAGCAGTACTTC. Residues: CAIRAPTGGPSEQYF. The chain links TRBV10-3 to TRBJ2-7, with 9 bases aligning to TRBD1. The junction had 12 bases not matched to a gene; V was cut back by 6 bases and J by 6 bases. This CDR3 has 15 amino acids. Germline CDR1 reads ENHRY; CDR2 reads SYGVKD.

The DNA of the CDR3 is TGTGCAAGTCGCTTAGGGGCCAATGAGCAGTTCTTC. Translated: CASRLGANEQFF. The rearrangement joins TRBV12-2 to TRBJ2-1; the D call TRBD1 from the table was never checked on the DNA. TRBV12-2 is a documented pseudogene. The CDR3 is 12 residues long.

The chain uses TRBV19 and TRBJ2-2, with TRBD1 as a possible D gene (6 bases). Germline values: CDR1 LNHDA, CDR2 SQIVND (reference sequence). V was trimmed by 4 bases and J by 2 bases, leaving 14 bases between them. The CDR3 extends over 16 amino acids. The chain's CDR3 is CASSKPDSFNTGELFF. CDR3 bases: TGTGCCAGTAGTAAACCGGACAGTTTCAACACCGGGGAGCTGTTTTTT.

The J gene is TRBJ1-1, the V gene TRBV5-1; 11 positions match TRBD1. The ends lost 4 bases at V and 1 base at J; junction bases unmatched: 15. CDR3 length: 19 residues. Germline V CDR1 and CDR2: SGHRS, YFSETQ. In DNA, the CDR3 is TGCGCCAGCAGCGAGGGACAGGGGGGAACATGGTTTAAGAACACTGAAGCTTTCTTT. Amino acids: CASSEGQGGTWFKNTEAFF.

This clone has a handful of counts. The CDR3: CASSALQGNYGYTF. As DNA, the CDR3 is TGTGCCAGCAGCGCCTTACAGGGAAACTATGGCTACACCTTC. V and J are TRBV9 and TRBJ1-2, with a tentative D call TRBD1 (6 bases). There are 14 residues in the CDR3. V shed 3 bases and J shed 2 bases, with 11 bases lying between them. Germline loops: CDR1 SGDLS, CDR2 YYNGEE. Full variable domain (missing parts from reference TRBV9 and TRBJ1-2): DSGVTQTPKHLITATGQRVTLRCSPRSGDLSVYWYQQSLDQGLQFLIQYYNGEERAKGNILERFSAQQFPDLHSELNLSSLELGDSALYFCASSALQGNYGYTFGSGTRLTVV.

The gene calls are TRBV4-1 and TRBJ1-4; D remains unclear. Trimming cost V 3 bases and J 7 bases, with 9 bases left between them. The CDR3 extends over 13 amino acids. The V gene's germline CDR1 is MGHRA and CDR2 YSYEKL. The CDR3 loop is CASSQDEGEKLFF. CDR3 in DNA: TGCGCCAGCAGCCAGGACGAGGGTGAAAAACTGTTTTTT.

The chain has TRBV30 and TRBJ1-1; D remains ambiguous. Germline values: CDR1 GTSNPN, CDR2 SVGIG (reference sequence). The V and J ends lost 2 bases and 0 bases respectively, with 10 bases between them. The CDR3 loop spans 14 amino acids. The CDR3 nucleotides read TGTGCCTGGAGTCTTAACTATCTGAACACTGAAGCTTTCTTT. This gives the protein CAWSLNYLNTEAFF.

CDR3 sequence (DNA): TGTGCCAGCAGCTTACCAGGGGACACCGGGGAGCTGTTTTTT. This gives the protein CASSLPGDTGELFF. The chain carries TRBV7-6 and TRBJ2-2; a weak D match, TRBD1 (6 bases). Germline assignment: CDR1 SGHVS and CDR2 FNYEAQ. V was pared by 2 bases and J by 3 bases, with 7 bases between. The CDR3 covers 14 residues.

About this clone: The sample has other DNA sequences that encode this CDR3 too. The genes are TRBV19 and TRBJ2-1, with D perhaps matching TRBD2 (7 bases). Germline assignment: CDR1 LNHDA and CDR2 SQIVND (reference sequence). The CDR3 loop spans 15 amino acids. V lost 2 bases and J lost 2, with 10 bases in between. The CDR3 region has the DNA TGTGCCAGTAGTATACCCGGGGGGCCCTACAATGAGCAGTTCTTC. Protein product: CASSIPGGPYNEQFF.

Only one count was recorded for this clone. This chain joins TRBV28 and TRBJ1-2; weak D call: TRBD1 (6 bases). Between the trimmed V and J ends, which lost 5 bases and 7 bases, there was a span of 11 bases. CDR3 size: 12 residues. Germline-derived CDR1 and CDR2 are MDHEN and SYDVKM. CDR3 residues: CASSKTGFGYTF. The CDR3 nucleotides are TGTGCCAGCAGTAAGACAGGATTTGGCTACACCTTC.

The chain employs TRBV4-3 and TRBJ1-2; 7 nucleotides agree with TRBD1. The CDR3 extends over 17 amino acids. The germline V gene encodes CDR1 LGHNA and CDR2 YSLEER. V lost 4 bases and J lost 0; bases outside the gene matches: 11. The CDR3 is CASSPGAAGTANYGYTF. As DNA, the CDR3 is TGCGCCAGCAGCCCGGGAGCAGCCGGGACAGCTAACTATGGCTACACCTTC.